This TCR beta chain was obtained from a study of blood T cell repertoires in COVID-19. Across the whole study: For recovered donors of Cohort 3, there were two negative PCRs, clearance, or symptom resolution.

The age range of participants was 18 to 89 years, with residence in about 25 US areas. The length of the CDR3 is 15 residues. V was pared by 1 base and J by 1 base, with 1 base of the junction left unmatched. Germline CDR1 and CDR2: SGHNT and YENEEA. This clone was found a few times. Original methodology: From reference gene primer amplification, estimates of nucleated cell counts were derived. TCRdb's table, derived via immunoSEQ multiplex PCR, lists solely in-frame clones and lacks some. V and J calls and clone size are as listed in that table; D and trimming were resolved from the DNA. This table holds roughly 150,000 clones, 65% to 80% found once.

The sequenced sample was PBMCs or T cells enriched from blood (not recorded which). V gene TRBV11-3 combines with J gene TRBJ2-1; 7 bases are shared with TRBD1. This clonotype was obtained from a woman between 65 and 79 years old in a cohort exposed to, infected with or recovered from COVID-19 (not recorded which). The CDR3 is CASSLAGQSYNEQFF. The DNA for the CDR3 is TGTGCCAGCAGCTTAGCGGGACAGTCCTACAATGAGCAGTTCTTC.